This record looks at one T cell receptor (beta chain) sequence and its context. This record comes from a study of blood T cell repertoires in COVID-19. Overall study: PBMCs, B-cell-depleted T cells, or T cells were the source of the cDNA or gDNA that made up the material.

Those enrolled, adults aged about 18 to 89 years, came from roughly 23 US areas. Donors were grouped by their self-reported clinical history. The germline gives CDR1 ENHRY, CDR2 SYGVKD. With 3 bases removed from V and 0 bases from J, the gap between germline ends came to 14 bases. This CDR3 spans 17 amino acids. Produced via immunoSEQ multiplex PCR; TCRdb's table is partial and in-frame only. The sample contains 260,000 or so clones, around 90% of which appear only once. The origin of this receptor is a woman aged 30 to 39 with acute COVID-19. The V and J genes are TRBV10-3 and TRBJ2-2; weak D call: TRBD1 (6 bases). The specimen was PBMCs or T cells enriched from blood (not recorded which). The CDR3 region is CAISEVDGQTNTGELFF. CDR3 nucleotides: TGTGCCATCAGTGAAGTGGATGGACAGACGAACACCGGGGAGCTGTTTTTT.